This section outlines one T cell receptor (beta chain) sequence together with its context. The data derive from a study of shared clonotypes between healthy human individuals. Trimming took off 0 bases at V and 6 bases at J, with 10 bases between the two ends. There are 13 residues in the CDR3. The germline CDR1 and CDR2 sequences are SGHRS and YFSETQ. TCRdb keeps only in-frame clones here, not all; method: immunoSEQ multiplex PCR. The repertoire holds roughly 450,000 clones, 79% seen once, with approximately 13% in the top ten. Sample: PBMCs. The clonotype originates from a woman in her 40s in good health. Some clones in this sample may be carry-over from other donors' samples. The chain uses TRBV5-1 and TRBJ2-7, with no clear D. The CDR3 DNA reads as TGCGCCAGCAGCTTGGGCCTAAAGGGCGAGCAGTACTTC. Translation gives CASSLGLKGEQYF.